This T cell receptor (beta chain) was found in a study of beta chain features in type 1 diabetes. Study-wide results and limits: In every one of the four CD4+ subsets, TCRB CDR3s were moderately but significantly shorter in Type 1 diabetes patients. The study found fewer insertions and more deletions at VDJ junctions in type 1 diabetes patients.

This clone was observed a few times. Its antigen is unidentified. The germline V gene has CDR1 SEHNR and CDR2 FQNEAQ (reference sequence). Trimming cost V 3 bases and J 5 bases, with 14 bases left between them. This CDR3 has 14 amino acids. Expressed TCRB transcripts were sequenced after all isolated RNA was converted to cDNA. Clones were read by immunoSEQ multiplex PCR, and TCRdb kept only the in-frame ones, dropping some. This sample has hundreds of thousands of clones, with 15% found just once. Averaging approximately 0.11 L, one heparinised blood draw was given by each donor. Without exception, sorted populations had purity beyond 98%.

Sequences were obtained from naive CD4+ T cells from blood. This sequence was found in a man in his late teens or twenties with type 1 diabetes. The chain combines TRBV7-9 with TRBJ2-7, with D maybe TRBD2 (7 bases). This CDR3 reads CASSFSGAGDEQYF. The DNA of the CDR3 is TGTGCCAGCAGCTTCTCGGGGGCGGGGGACGAGCAGTACTTC.